This T cell receptor (beta chain) appears in the sequencing data of a study of cytomegalovirus exposure and HLA in healthy donors. Overall study: The 110 or so validation repertoires used a platform that matched the one used for the 600 to 750 first-cohort repertoires, as a later analysis reported. Study observations and caveats: Among TCR beta chains, those listed as cytomegalovirus-associated numbered about 160. A subsequent analysis found that TCR clusters from the first cohort also tended to co-occur in the roughly 120 validation repertoires, with 90% to 95% of cluster scores above 0. Reportedly, cytomegalovirus status was diagnosed with high sensitivity and specificity.

Sequencing was performed with immunoSEQ multiplex PCR; in TCRdb, only in-frame clones are kept and a portion is missing. This sample has 150,000 to 250,000 clones, with around 80% found just once. This clone was counted a few times. Its antigen is not identified. In germline, CDR1 is KGHSH, CDR2 LQKENI. The CDR3 consists of 15 residues. V dropped 6 bases and J dropped 2 bases, with 17 bases sitting between them. This sequence joins TRBV18 and TRBJ2-7; TRBD1 might be the D (5 bases). The specimen sequenced was PBMCs. The source of this sequence is a woman aged 25 to 39 in good health and CMV-seronegative. The CDR3 spells CASSPGRATTYEQYF. In DNA form, the CDR3 reads TGTGCCAGCTCTCCGGGCAGGGCCACTACCTACGAGCAGTACTTC.